A selection of T cell receptor beta chains follows, all from one sample in a study of shared clonotypes between healthy human individuals. Here immunoSEQ multiplex PCR was the method, and the copy in TCRdb shows in-frame clones only, minus some. The sample lists about 980,000 clones, about three quarters occurring once. The specimen was memory CD4+ T cells sorted from blood. These receptors all stem from a man aged 18 to 29 in good health. CDR3s include the opening cysteine and the closing phenylalanine or tryptophan. D genes are given only for firm matches. Clone size, where shown, is once, few, many, or a class for clones that have expanded.

V gene	D gene	clone size	J gene	CDR3 protein	CDR3 DNA
TRBV28	NA	NA	TRBJ2-7	CASSPPGDNDEQYF	TGTGCCAGCAGTCCTCCGGGGGATAACGACGAGCAGTACTTC
TRBV19	NA	NA	TRBJ1-2	CASSGPGQQNYGYTF	TGTGCCAGTAGTGGGCCGGGACAACAAAACTATGGCTACACCTTC
TRBV6-5	NA	NA	TRBJ1-6	CASSGAGAPLHF	TGTGCCAGCAGTGGGGCGGGGGCCCCCCTCCACTTT
TRBV30	NA	NA	TRBJ2-5	CAWSEGLRETQYF	TGTGCCTGGAGTGAGGGACTGAGGGAGACCCAGTACTTC
TRBV11-1	NA	once	TRBJ1-1	CASSLTGKNYRVRSTEAFF	TGTGCCAGCAGCTTAACCGGAAAGAATTACAGGGTGAGGAGCACTGAAGCTTTCTTT
TRBV5-8	NA	NA	TRBJ1-4	CASSRLTLTNEKLFF	TGTGCCAGCAGCCGTTTGACCCTAACTAATGAAAAACTGTTTTTT
TRBV4-3	TRBD1	NA	TRBJ1-4	CASSQDLQGGGLSEKLFF	TGCGCCAGCAGCCAAGATCTACAGGGAGGGGGCCTTAGTGAAAAACTGTTTTTT
TRBV28	TRBD1	NA	TRBJ2-7	CASSLRQGFTYEQYF	TGTGCCAGCAGCCTTCGACAGGGGTTTACCTACGAGCAGTACTTC
TRBV25-1	NA	NA	TRBJ1-2	CASSEFQGSGGYTF	TGTGCCAGCAGTGAATTTCAAGGGTCGGGTGGCTACACCTTC
TRBV4-1	NA	few	TRBJ2-7	CASSQPQGKQYF	TGCGCCAGCAGCCAACCACAGGGTAAGCAGTACTTC
TRBV2	NA	NA	TRBJ2-1	CASSSSLGEQFF	TGTGCCAGCAGTTCTAGTCTGGGTGAGCAGTTCTTC
TRBV5-4	NA	NA	TRBJ1-2	CASSLGDMAIYGYTF	TGTGCCAGCAGCTTGGGGGACATGGCAATTTATGGCTACACCTTC
TRBV18	TRBD1	NA	TRBJ1-5	CASSPDRAGQPQHF	TGTGCCAGCTCACCAGACAGGGCGGGTCAGCCCCAGCATTTT
TRBV5-1	TRBD1	NA	TRBJ1-1	CASSLEGTVNTEAFF	TGCGCCAGCAGCTTGGAAGGGACAGTTAACACTGAAGCTTTCTTT
TRBV5-6	TRBD1	NA	TRBJ2-7	CASSALTGTGLGEQYF	TGTGCCAGCAGCGCCTTGACCGGGACAGGGTTGGGGGAGCAGTACTTC
TRBV5-4	NA	NA	TRBJ1-5	CASSLGVDSNQPQHF	TGTGCCAGCAGCCTCGGTGTGGATAGCAATCAGCCCCAGCATTTT
TRBV18	TRBD2	NA	TRBJ2-7	CASSPATSGAEQYF	TGTGCCAGCTCACCAGCGACTAGCGGGGCCGAGCAGTACTTC
TRBV7-2	NA	NA	TRBJ2-2	CASSHRTRRGTGELFF	TGTGCCAGCAGTCATAGAACGAGGCGGGGCACCGGGGAGCTGTTTTTT
TRBV5-6	TRBD2	once	TRBJ2-7	CASSSGLAATF	TGTGCCAGCAGCTCCGGACTAGCAGCAACCTTC
TRBV21-1	NA	many	TRBJ1-2	CASSKKGAHKLNYGYTF	TGTGCCAGCAGCAAAAAGGGGGCACACAAACTTAACTATGGCTACACCTTC
TRBV18	NA	NA	TRBJ2-5	CASSPSSGGETQYF	TGTGCCAGCTCACCCTCGTCAGGAGGTGAGACCCAGTACTTC
TRBV5-1	TRBD2	NA	TRBJ2-7	CASSSRTRPSDEQYF	TGCGCCAGCAGTTCCCGGACTAGGCCCTCGGACGAGCAGTACTTC
TRBV19	NA	NA	TRBJ2-1	CASSIGGKSEQFF	TGTGCCAGTAGTATAGGGGGGAAAAGTGAGCAGTTCTTC
TRBV12-5	NA	NA	TRBJ1-3	CASSISSGNTIYF	TGTGCTAGTTCTATAAGCTCTGGAAACACCATATATTTT
TRBV4-3	NA	once	TRBJ1-1	CASSQGPIGVNTEAFF	TGCGCCAGCAGCCAAGGGCCTATAGGGGTAAACACTGAAGCTTTCTTT
TRBV2	TRBD1	NA	TRBJ2-3	CASSRDRNTDTQYF	TGTGCCAGCAGTCGGGACAGGAACACAGATACGCAGTATTTT
TRBV28	NA	NA	TRBJ2-1	CASSLTQGPYNEQFF	TGTGCCAGCAGTTTAACCCAGGGTCCCTACAATGAGCAGTTCTTC
TRBV18	TRBD1	few	TRBJ1-2	CASSPVQGFGNGYTF	TGTGCCAGCTCACCGGTACAGGGGTTCGGGAATGGCTACACCTTC
TRBV21-1	NA	NA	TRBJ2-7	CASSKERPGDYEQYF	TGTGCCAGCAGCAAAGAGCGACCTGGGGACTACGAGCAGTACTTC
TRBV15	TRBD1	once	TRBJ1-2	CATRRDRGQYGYTF	TGTGCCACCAGGCGGGACAGGGGCCAGTATGGCTACACCTTC
TRBV6-4	NA	NA	TRBJ2-5	CASSEERGSPETQYF	TGTGCCAGCAGTGAAGAGAGAGGTTCTCCCGAGACCCAGTACTTC
TRBV28	NA	few	TRBJ1-5	CASSLAIPNQPQHF	TGTGCCAGCAGTTTGGCAATCCCTAATCAGCCCCAGCATTTT
TRBV5-1	NA	NA	TRBJ2-5	CASSDLGLGPQETQYF	TGCGCCAGCAGCGACCTTGGGTTGGGTCCCCAAGAGACCCAGTACTTC
TRBV7-9	NA	NA	TRBJ2-5	CASSHYRGQREGAQYF	TGTGCCAGCAGCCATTACCGGGGACAACGGGAAGGGGCCCAGTACTTC
TRBV11-2	TRBD1	NA	TRBJ2-5	CASSQTGTGSETQYF	TGTGCCAGCAGTCAAACCGGGACAGGGTCGGAGACCCAGTACTTC
TRBV7-9	TRBD2	NA	TRBJ2-1	CASSLSGTTNEQFF	TGTGCCAGCAGCCTTTCCGGGACTACGAATGAGCAGTTCTTC
TRBV4-1	NA	few	TRBJ2-7	CASSQEAWASFEQYF	TGCGCCAGCAGCCAAGAGGCTTGGGCGAGTTTCGAGCAGTACTTC
TRBV4-1	NA	NA	TRBJ2-1	CASSQGISPYNEQFF	TGCGCCAGCAGCCAAGGCATTAGCCCCTACAATGAGCAGTTCTTC
TRBV6-1	TRBD1	once	TRBJ1-4	CASSVSPRGPNEKLFF	TGTGCCAGCAGTGTGTCTCCGAGGGGGCCTAATGAAAAACTGTTTTTT
TRBV2	NA	NA	TRBJ2-5	CASNNDAETQYF	TGTGCCAGCAATAACGACGCGGAGACCCAGTACTTC
TRBV27	TRBD2	NA	TRBJ2-1	CASSLSKAGGQFF	TGTGCCAGCAGTTTATCGAAAGCGGGGGGGCAGTTCTTC
TRBV19	TRBD1	once	TRBJ2-5	CASSIGQGGSVAQYF	TGTGCCAGTAGTATAGGACAGGGGGGGTCTGTGGCCCAGTACTTC
TRBV19	TRBD2	NA	TRBJ2-3	CASSTRTSGTTDTQYF	TGTGCCAGTAGTACGCGGACTAGCGGGACCACAGATACGCAGTATTTT
TRBV9	NA	NA	TRBJ2-3	CASSVGGPGDTQYF	TGTGCCAGCAGCGTTGGGGGGCCCGGAGATACGCAGTATTTT
TRBV5-1	TRBD2	once	TRBJ2-7	CASSLDPTGTSSYEQYF	TGCGCCAGCAGCTTGGATCCGACCGGGACTAGCTCCTACGAGCAGTACTTC
TRBV18	NA	few	TRBJ1-3	CASSPPGVFSGNTIYF	TGTGCCAGCTCACCACCGGGTGTTTTCTCTGGAAACACCATATATTTT
TRBV28	NA	NA	TRBJ1-5	CASRPPGNQPQHF	TGTGCCAGCAGGCCCCCGGGGAACCAGCCCCAGCATTTT
TRBV7-2	NA	NA	TRBJ2-6	CASSLRSGANVLTF	TGTGCCAGCAGCTTGAGATCTGGGGCCAACGTCCTGACTTTC
TRBV7-2	TRBD2	NA	TRBJ2-7	CASSAGTSGLYEQYF	TGTGCCAGCAGCGCCGGGACTAGCGGGCTCTACGAGCAGTACTTC
TRBV29-1	NA	NA	TRBJ2-1	CSVDGASYNEQFF	TGCAGCGTTGACGGGGCCTCCTACAATGAGCAGTTCTTC
TRBV5-1	NA	NA	TRBJ2-1	CASSLPGLERKFF	TGCGCCAGCAGCTTACCCGGACTGGAGCGAAAGTTCTTC
TRBV7-2	NA	NA	TRBJ2-3	CASSPSTDTQYF	TGTGCCAGCAGCCCTAGCACAGATACGCAGTATTTT
TRBV7-2	NA	NA	TRBJ2-2	CASSSWASAGELFF	TGTGCCAGCAGTTCTTGGGCTAGCGCCGGGGAGCTGTTTTTT
TRBV2	TRBD1	NA	TRBJ1-1	CASSEALDRGGTEAFF	TGTGCCAGCAGTGAAGCATTGGACAGGGGGGGCACTGAAGCTTTCTTT
TRBV10-3	TRBD2	NA	TRBJ2-3	CAIRTSGITDTQYF	TGTGCCATAAGAACTAGCGGGATCACAGATACGCAGTATTTT
TRBV9	NA	few	TRBJ1-1	CASHTEAFF	TGTGCCAGTCACACTGAAGCTTTCTTT
TRBV27	TRBD2	NA	TRBJ2-1	CASSLSVWAGLAGNNEQFF	TGTGCCAGCAGTTTGTCTGTTTGGGCGGGACTAGCGGGTAACAATGAGCAGTTCTTC
TRBV7-9	TRBD1	NA	TRBJ1-1	CASSLGTGAHTEAFF	TGTGCCAGCAGCTTAGGTACAGGGGCGCACACTGAAGCTTTCTTT
TRBV19	NA	NA	TRBJ2-7	CASKAGGNQYEQYF	TGTGCCAGTAAGGCGGGCGGGAACCAATACGAGCAGTACTTC
TRBV18	NA	NA	TRBJ2-1	CASSPPASLHEQFF	TGTGCCAGCTCACCACCTGCTAGTCTGCATGAGCAGTTCTTC